A single sample gave rise to the 8 T cell receptor beta chains below, sequenced in a study of blood T cell repertoires in COVID-19. Generated by immunoSEQ multiplex PCR, the TCRdb table keeps only in-frame clones and is missing some. The repertoire consists of 150,000 or so clones, with around 81% occurring once and the leading ten covering under 4.5%. Sequencing was performed on peripheral blood. These receptors originate from a woman in her sixties with acute or convalescent COVID-19.

The gene calls are TRBV7-2 and TRBJ2-1; 8 bases are shared with TRBD1. This CDR3 is 16 amino acids long. V gave up 5 bases and J gave up 0 bases; unmatched junction bases: 6. In germline, CDR1 is SGHTA, CDR2 FQGNSA. The CDR3 region is CASSLTQGVSYNEQFF. DNA of the CDR3: TGTGCCAGCAGCCTGACACAGGGGGTCTCCTACAATGAGCAGTTCTTC.

V gene TRBV3-1 (or the pseudogene TRBV3-2) combines with J gene TRBJ2-3; TRBD2 matches 10 bases. The V gene end was trimmed by 4 bases and the J gene end by 6 bases; junction bases not matched to a gene: 10. This CDR3 region has 16 residues. Germline-derived CDR1 and CDR2 are LGHDT and YNNKEL (reference sequence). This CDR3 reads CASSPWTSGGGDTQYF. In DNA form, the CDR3 reads TGTGCCAGCAGCCCATGGACTAGCGGAGGTGGGGATACGCAGTATTTT.

The V call is TRBV28, the J call TRBJ1-5, with TRBD1 as a possible D gene (5 bases). Germline lookup yields CDR1 MDHEN and CDR2 SYDVKM. The CDR3 contains 14 residues. Trimming took off 8 bases at V and 6 bases at J, with 17 bases between the two ends. Here the CDR3 DNA reads TGTGCCAGCTTCCCAGCAGGGTTTAGTCAGCCCCAGCATTTT. As protein: CASFPAGFSQPQHF.

CDR3 sequence: CASSNRGAFF. The DNA of the CDR3 is TGTGCCAGCAGCAACCGGGGGGCTTTCTTT. The chain links TRBV11-2 to TRBJ1-1; TRBD1 is a possible D gene (5 bases). V was cut by 5 bases and J by 11 bases, with 9 bases left in between. This CDR3 is built from 10 residues. In germline, CDR1 is SGHAT, CDR2 FQNNGV. Full variable domain (remainder filled in from reference TRBV11-2 and TRBJ1-1): EAGVAQSPRYKIIEKRQSVAFWCNPISGHATLYWYQQILGQGPKLLIQFQNNGVVDDSQLPKDRFSAERLKGVDSTLKIQPAKLEDSAVYLCASSNRGAFFGQGTRLTVV.

The V and J genes are TRBV10-1 and TRBJ1-1, with 8 bases matching TRBD1. The CDR3 has 16 residues. The junction had 15 bases not matched to a gene; V was cut back by 9 bases and J by 3 bases. Per germline, CDR1 WNHNN and CDR2 SYGVQD (reference sequence). Here the CDR3 reads CASRGRGREEDTEAFF. CDR3 coding DNA: TGCGCCAGTAGAGGCAGGGGGCGCGAGGAAGACACTGAAGCTTTCTTT.

This clone has a single count. CDR3 bases: TGTGCCAGCAGCTCCGAGTACAATGAGCAGTTCTTC. This codes for CASSSEYNEQFF. The chain combines TRBV2 with TRBJ2-1; D is unclear. Per the germline V gene, CDR1 is SNHLY and CDR2 is FYNNEI. Trimming removed 6 bases at V and 4 bases at J, with 7 bases between. The CDR3 contains 12 residues.

The chain uses TRBV4-2 and TRBJ2-1; 7 bases fit TRBD2. Germline V lookup: CDR1 LGHNA, CDR2 YNFKEQ. The CDR3 runs 16 residues. Trimming cost V 3 bases and J 4 bases; bases outside gene matches: 9. The CDR3 sequence: CASSHLAASRYNEQFF. The DNA of the CDR3 is TGTGCCAGCAGCCATCTAGCGGCCTCACGATACAATGAGCAGTTCTTC.

The V and J genes are TRBV25-1 and TRBJ2-2; D possibly corresponds to TRBD2 (5 bases). This CDR3 has 14 residues. The germline CDR1 and CDR2 sequences are MGHDK and SYGVNS. V gave up 6 bases and J gave up 1 base, with 9 bases separating them. Here the CDR3 reads CASRREGNTGELFF. The CDR3 DNA follows: TGTGCCAGCAGGCGTGAGGGGAACACCGGGGAGCTGTTTTTT.